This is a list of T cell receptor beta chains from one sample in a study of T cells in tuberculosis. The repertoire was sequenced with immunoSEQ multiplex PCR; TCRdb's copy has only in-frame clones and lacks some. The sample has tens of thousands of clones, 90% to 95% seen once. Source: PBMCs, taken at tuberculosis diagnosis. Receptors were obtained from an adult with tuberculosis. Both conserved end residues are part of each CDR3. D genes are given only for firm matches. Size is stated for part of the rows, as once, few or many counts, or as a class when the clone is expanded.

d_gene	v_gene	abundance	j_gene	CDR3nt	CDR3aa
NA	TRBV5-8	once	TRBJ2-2	TGTGCCAGCCGACGACTAACCGGGGAGCTGTTTTTT	CASRRLTGELFF
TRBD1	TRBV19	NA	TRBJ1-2	TGTGCCAGTAGTAGAAGACAGGGAGTCGACTATGGCTACACCTTC	CASSRRQGVDYGYTF
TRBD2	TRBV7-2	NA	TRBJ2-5	TGTGCCAGCAGCCGGGAGGTCCAGGGAGAGACCCAGTACTTC	CASSREVQGETQYF
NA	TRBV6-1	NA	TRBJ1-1	TGTGCCAGCAGTGTCAGGGACACTGAAGCTTTCTTT	CASSVRDTEAFF
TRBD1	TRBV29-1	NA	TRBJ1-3	TGCAGCGTTGGTGGGGGACAGGGCCTCTGGGGAAACACCATATATTTT	CSVGGGQGLWGNTIYF
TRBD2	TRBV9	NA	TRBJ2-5	TGTGCCAGCAGCCCCGGACTAGCGGGACCCCAAGAGACCCAGTACTTC	CASSPGLAGPQETQYF
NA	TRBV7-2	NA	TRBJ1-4	TGTGCCAGCAGCCCGCGTGGAGGGAGAGGCGAAAAACTGTTTTTT	CASSPRGGRGEKLFF
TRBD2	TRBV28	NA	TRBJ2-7	TGTGCCAGCAGTTTACTAGCGGGAGGTCGCGAGCAGTACTTC	CASSLLAGGREQYF
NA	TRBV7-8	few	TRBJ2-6	TGTGCCAGCAGCTTTACAAGCGGCGCCTTCTCTGGGGCCAACGTCCTGACTTTC	CASSFTSGAFSGANVLTF
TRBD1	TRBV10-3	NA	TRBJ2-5	TGTGCCATCAGTGATACCGGGACGACAGGGGATGGGTCCCCCGGAGGGGCCCAGTACTTC	CAISDTGTTGDGSPGGAQYF
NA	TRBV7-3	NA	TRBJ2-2	TGTGCCAGCAGCTCCCTAGGTGCCGGGGAGCTGTTTTTT	CASSSLGAGELFF
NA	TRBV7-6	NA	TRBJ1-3	TGTGCCAGCAGCTTAGGTACTGGCCGGAGCTCTGGAAACACCATATATTTT	CASSLGTGRSSGNTIYF
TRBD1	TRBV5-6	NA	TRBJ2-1	TGTGCCAGCAGCTTGGAGTTGTGGGACAGGGGGTTTAATGAGCAGTTCTTC	CASSLELWDRGFNEQFF
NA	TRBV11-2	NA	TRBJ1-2	TGTGCCAGCAGCTCGACCCCAGACAGTCGGCTTGACTATGGCTACACCTTC	CASSSTPDSRLDYGYTF
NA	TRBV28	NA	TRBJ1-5	TGTGCCAGCAGTTCCATGTGGCCCCAGCATTTT	CASSSMWPQHF
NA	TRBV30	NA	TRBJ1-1	TGTGCCTGGAGTGGTCGGTTGGCGGGGGAAGCTTTCTTT	CAWSGRLAGEAFF
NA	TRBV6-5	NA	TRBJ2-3	TGTGCCAGCAGTTACTCGGCTCTCGTCCGCACAGATACGCAGTATTTT	CASSYSALVRTDTQYF
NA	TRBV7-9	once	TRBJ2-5	TGTGCCAGCAGCTTAGCGGAGGAGACCCAGTACTTC	CASSLAEETQYF
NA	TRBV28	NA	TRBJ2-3	TGTGCCAGCAGTTTAACTTCTACCTCCGCTAGCACAGATACGCAGTATTTT	CASSLTSTSASTDTQYF